The 11 T cell receptor beta chains listed next were all sequenced from one sample in a study of shared clonotypes between healthy human individuals. TCRdb keeps only in-frame clones here, not all; method: immunoSEQ multiplex PCR. The sample has around 350,000 clones; around four fifths are singletons. The sample consisted of memory CD4+ T cells sorted from blood. Subset here: CD45RA-negative fraction. The receptors were gathered from a man aged 30 to 39 in good health.

V is TRBV7-2 and J is TRBJ2-1; the D is unclear. The CDR3 consists of 16 residues. Trimming stripped 4 bases from V and 1 base from J, with 14 bases between. Germline-derived CDR1 and CDR2 are SGHTA and FQGNSA. CDR3 DNA sequence: TGTGCCAGCAGCTCCTCCCTAGTTGTATCCTACAATGAGCAGTTCTTC. It codes for CASSSSLVVSYNEQFF.

J is TRBJ2-1 and V is TRBV5-6; possibly TRBD2 for D (6 bases). Germline V lookup: CDR1 SGHDT, CDR2 YYEEEE. This CDR3 region has 16 residues. Trimming cost V 4 bases and J 4 bases, with 18 bases left between them. The CDR3 region is CASSPGGIPFYNEQFF. As DNA, the CDR3 is TGTGCCAGCAGCCCTGGGGGGATACCCTTTTACAATGAGCAGTTCTTC.

The chain employs TRBV29-1 and TRBJ1-1, with a tentative D call TRBD1 (6 bases). The ends were cut back, 6 bases at V and 3 bases at J, with 14 bases in the middle. Germline V gives CDR1 SQVTM, CDR2 ANQGSEA. CDR3 length: 13 amino acids. CDR3 amino acids: CSVRRGRDTEAFF. In DNA form, the CDR3 reads TGCAGCGTCCGCAGGGGCAGGGACACTGAAGCTTTCTTT.

This chain links TRBV9 with TRBJ1-2; D remains ambiguous. The germline gives CDR1 SGDLS, CDR2 YYNGEE. The length of the CDR3 is 15 residues. The V and J ends lost 0 bases and 6 bases respectively, with 15 bases between them. The CDR3 sequence is CASSVGARGVDGYTF. The CDR3 coding sequence is TGTGCCAGCAGCGTAGGGGCGCGGGGAGTTGATGGCTACACCTTC.

CDR3 coding DNA: TGTGCCAGCGGGAGCCCCGGGGAGCTGTTTTTT. The encoded protein is CASGSPGELFF. The chain joins TRBV27 to TRBJ2-2, with D possibly TRBD2 on 5 matching bases. CDR1 MNHEY and CDR2 SMNVEV come from the germline V gene (reference sequence). The V end lost 8 bases, the J end lost 6 bases, and 7 bases lay between the germline ends. CDR3 length: 11 amino acids.

The chain recombines TRBV7-9 with TRBJ2-1; no clear D. Trimming shortened V by 5 bases and J by 4 bases, and 6 bases separated the two germline ends. The CDR3 extends over 12 amino acids. CDR1 and CDR2 from the germline V gene are SEHNR and FQNEAQ (reference sequence). The CDR3 region is CASSHLYNEQFF. Here the CDR3 DNA reads TGTGCCAGCAGCCACCTTTACAATGAGCAGTTCTTC. Full variable domain (remainder filled in from reference TRBV7-9 and TRBJ2-1): DTGVSQNPRHKITKRGQNVTFRCDPISEHNRLYWYRQTLGQGPEFLTYFQNEAQLEKSRLLSDRFSAERPKGSFSTLEIQRTEQGDSAMYLCASSHLYNEQFFGPGTRLTVL.

V usage is TRBV19 and J usage is TRBJ2-5; D is unclear. Germline-derived CDR1 and CDR2 are LNHDA and SQIVND (reference sequence). The CDR3 length is 13 residues. V shed 5 bases and J shed 6 bases, with 13 bases lying between them. Written as DNA, the CDR3 is TGTGCCAGTAGTTTGGGCTCGAGGAAGACCCAGTACTTC. Its translation is CASSLGSRKTQYF.

This clone was seen many times. The chain couples TRBV7-3 to TRBJ1-1; D not resolved. The ends were cut back, 3 bases at V and 1 base at J, with 6 bases in the middle. Per germline, CDR1 SGHTA and CDR2 FQGTGA. The CDR3 is made up of 13 amino acids. CDR3 in amino acids: CASSFSQNTEAFF. In DNA form, the CDR3 reads TGTGCCAGCAGCTTTTCGCAGAACACTGAAGCTTTCTTT.

The chain recombines TRBV6-5 with TRBJ2-5; maybe TRBD2 (5 bases). V lost 0 bases and J lost 2, with 10 bases in between. This CDR3 is built from 15 residues. Germline loops: CDR1 MNHEY, CDR2 SVGAGI. CDR3 loop: CASSYSGSGQETQYF. CDR3 nucleotides: TGTGCCAGCAGTTACTCGGGTTCGGGGCAAGAGACCCAGTACTTC.

V gene TRBV14 combines with J gene TRBJ2-1; 12 bases agree with TRBD2. The V gene's germline CDR1 is SGHDN and CDR2 FVKESK. This CDR3 has 15 residues. J gave up 3 bases and V 4 bases, and 1 base lay outside the gene matches. The CDR3 loop is CASSRLAGDYNEQFF. CDR3 nucleotide sequence: TGTGCCAGCAGCCGACTAGCGGGAGACTACAATGAGCAGTTCTTC.

The J gene is TRBJ2-3, the V gene TRBV9; 9 positions agree with TRBD2. The germline CDR1 and CDR2 sequences are SGDLS and YYNGEE. The CDR3 totals 17 residues. V trimming: 3 bases; J trimming: 4 bases; junction bases outside the gene matches: 12. In nucleotides, the CDR3 is TGTGCCAGCAGCGCCCTCCGGAGCGGGGGGATCCCAGATACGCAGTATTTT. Protein product: CASSALRSGGIPDTQYF.